This T cell receptor beta chain comes out of a study of T cell repertoires in cytomegalovirus infection. Study-wide context: Public TCR beta signature analysis indicated the presence of both CMV infection and matching HLA type.

Regarding this clonotype: Antigen: not known.

One entry per CDR3 protein results from TCRdb running MiXCR on the reads. This repertoire shows fewer than 550,000 distinct CDR3 sequences, about 15% found once; its top ten account for roughly a quarter. Broader study findings: CMV-specific TCR beta clonotypes restricted by HLA-C were the ones dominating the ex vivo response. People with CMV and the relevant HLA were identified by cumulative public TCR beta family frequency.

V lost 2 bases, J lost 2 bases, and 19 bases lay in between. Germline CDR1 is KGHSH and CDR2 is LQKENI. This CDR3 has 18 amino acids. This receptor was taken from a human donor in good health (CMV status not recorded). Some clones in this sample may be carry-over from other donors' samples. Source material: CD8+ T cells from PBMCs. The rearrangement uses TRBV18 and TRBJ2-1; TRBD2 might be the D (7 bases). For the CDR3, the DNA is TGTGCCAGCTCACCAAAGTTCCTCCAGCGGGACACCTACAATGAGCAGTTCTTC. Translating gives CASSPKFLQRDTYNEQFF.